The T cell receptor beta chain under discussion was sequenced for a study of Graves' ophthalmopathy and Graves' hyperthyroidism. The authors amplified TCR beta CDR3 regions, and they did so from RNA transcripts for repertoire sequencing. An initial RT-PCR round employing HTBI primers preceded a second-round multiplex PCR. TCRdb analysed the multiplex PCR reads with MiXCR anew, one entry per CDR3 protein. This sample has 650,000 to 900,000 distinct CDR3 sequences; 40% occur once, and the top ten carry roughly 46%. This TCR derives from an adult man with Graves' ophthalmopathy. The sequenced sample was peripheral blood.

CDR3 protein: CSVDQGTNYGYTF. DNA of the CDR3: TGCAGCGTAGACCAGGGGACTAACTATGGCTACACCTTC. J is TRBJ1-2 and V is TRBV29-1, with a weak D call TRBD1 (6 bases). The CDR3 contains 13 residues. Per the germline V gene, CDR1 is SQVTM and CDR2 is ANQGSEA. V gave up 6 bases and J gave up 0 bases, with 11 bases separating them.